These 10 T cell receptor beta chains share one sample of origin, sequenced in a study of T-cell reconstitution after alpha-beta-depleted transplantation in children. Preparing the TCRbeta library involved the use of unique molecular identifiers. TCRdb re-analysed the PCR reads in MiXCR, keeping a single row per CDR3 protein. The sample records roughly 790,000 distinct CDR3 sequences, 16% being singletons. This material consisted of PBMCs, mostly from graft donor cells, taken 360 days after TCRalphabeta/CD19-depleted stem cell transplant. The receptors shown here come from a male patient between 5 and 17 years old who had a stem cell transplant for acute lymphoblastic leukemia, so the T cells may come from the graft donor.

This clonotype has more than one count but fewer than ten. The chain joins TRBV10-2 to TRBJ2-7, with D unclear. Per germline, CDR1 WSHSY and CDR2 SAAADI. This CDR3 spans 12 amino acids. V was trimmed by 2 bases and J by 5 bases, leaving 7 bases between them. CDR3 nucleotides: TGCGCCAGCAGTGAGAGTCACCACGAGCAGTACTTC. Translating it yields CASSESHHEQYF.

This clonotype was picked up many times. CDR3 sequence (DNA): TGCGCCAGCAGATGGATCGCCGACTCCTACAATGAGCAGTTCTTC. This encodes CASRWIADSYNEQFF. The chain is built from TRBV5-1 and TRBJ2-1; D uncertain. Germline loops: CDR1 SGHRS, CDR2 YFSETQ. V shed 5 bases and J shed 0 bases, with 12 bases lying between them. This CDR3 is built from 15 residues.

This clonotype was seen ten or more times. This chain joins TRBV7-2 and TRBJ2-7; D unresolved. The CDR3 runs to 13 residues. V lost 1 base, J lost 4 bases, and 8 bases lay in between. CDR1 and CDR2 (germline): SGHTA, FQGNSA. The CDR3 nucleotides read TGTGCCAGCAGCTTAGAAAGGCGGTACGAGCAGTACTTC. It codes for CASSLERRYEQYF.

This clonotype was detected only a few times. V is TRBV27 and J is TRBJ2-3, with 11 bases matching TRBD2. Germline values: CDR1 MNHEY, CDR2 SMNVEV (reference sequence). This CDR3 spans 18 amino acids. The J segment lost 1 base and the V segment lost 3 bases, leaving 9 bases of the junction unmatched. The CDR3 sequence: CASSFSRLAGFRTDTQYF. Here the CDR3 DNA reads TGTGCCAGCAGTTTCTCCCGACTAGCGGGGTTCCGCACAGATACGCAGTATTTT.

This clonotype has just a few counts. CDR3 DNA sequence: TGTGCCAGCAGCCCACGACTAGCGGGAGAGGGCGAGCAGTACTTC. It yields the protein CASSPRLAGEGEQYF. The V and J genes are TRBV7-9 and TRBJ2-7; 12 nucleotides line up with TRBD2. With V trimmed by 5 bases and J by 6 bases, 8 bases remained unmatched. CDR1 is SEHNR and CDR2 is FQNEAQ in the germline V gene (reference sequence). There are 15 residues in the CDR3. Complete variable domain (other parts from reference TRBV7-9 and TRBJ2-7): DTGVSQNPRHKITKRGQNVTFRCDPISEHNRLYWYRQTLGQGPEFLTYFQNEAQLEKSRLLSDRFSAERPKGSFSTLEIQRTEQGDSAMYLCASSPRLAGEGEQYFGPGTRLTVT.

This clonotype was observed a handful of times. V gene TRBV15 combines with J gene TRBJ2-6; unclear D gene. The CDR3 spans 19 residues. CDR1 is LNHNV, CDR2 YYDKDF, per germline (reference sequence). Trimming pared 0 bases from V and 0 bases from J, leaving 15 bases between. CDR3 protein: CATSRDPRHFSSGANVLTF. The CDR3 nucleotides read TGTGCCACCAGCAGAGATCCCCGTCATTTCTCCTCTGGGGCCAACGTCCTGACTTTC.

The chain employs TRBV18 and TRBJ2-5, with D unclear. The V end was cut by 3 bases, the J end by 7 bases, with 18 bases between. The CDR3 length is 15 residues. Per the germline V gene, CDR1 is KGHSH and CDR2 is LQKENI. The CDR3, as DNA: TGTGCCAGCTCACCCACGGCGGTAGATTATGTGACCCAGTACTTC. Translated: CASSPTAVDYVTQYF.

The V call is TRBV10-1, the J call TRBJ2-7, with 7 bases lining up with TRBD1. This CDR3 spans 13 amino acids. Germline CDR1 WNHNN, CDR2 SYGVQD (reference sequence). The trim removed 10 bases at V and 3 bases at J, leaving 9 bases unmatched. CDR3 protein: CATPDRKDYEQYF. In nucleotides, the CDR3 is TGCGCCACCCCGGACAGGAAAGACTACGAGCAGTACTTC.

This clonotype was detected a few times. This rearrangement joins TRBV28 to TRBJ2-7; unclear D gene. The CDR3 totals 17 residues. Germline lookup yields CDR1 MDHEN and CDR2 SYDVKM. V lost 3 bases, J lost 3 bases, and 21 bases lay in between. The DNA for the CDR3 is TGTGCCAGCAGTTTCGGACCCCCACCAGCCAGGAACTACGAGCAGTACTTC. The encoded protein is CASSFGPPPARNYEQYF.

The table lists this clonotype with a few counts. The chain combines TRBV9 with TRBJ2-3, with 14 bases aligning to TRBD2. The CDR3 is made up of 17 amino acids. The V and J ends lost 2 bases and 4 bases, in that order; junction bases with no gene match: 6. The germline V gene encodes CDR1 SGDLS and CDR2 YYNGEE. As DNA, the CDR3 is TGTGCCAGCAGCGTTACGGGACTAGCGGGAGCAGCAGATACGCAGTATTTT. It encodes CASSVTGLAGAADTQYF. The full variable domain, in which reference TRBV9 and TRBJ2-3 provide the parts outside the CDR3, is DSGVTQTPKHLITATGQRVTLRCSPRSGDLSVYWYQQSLDQGLQFLIQYYNGEERAKGNILERFSAQQFPDLHSELNLSSLELGDSALYFCASSVTGLAGAADTQYFGPGTRLTVL.